One T cell receptor beta chain is described in this entry. The data were obtained in a study of blood T cell repertoires in COVID-19. The method was immunoSEQ multiplex PCR; TCRdb's version includes in-frame clones alone and lacks a portion of them. The data show around 200,000 clones, roughly 90% seen once. The CDR3 covers 13 residues. CDR1 is SEHNR, CDR2 FQNEAQ, per germline (reference sequence). The V end was cut by 5 bases, the J end by 3 bases, with 11 bases between. The clonotype originates from a woman aged 25 to 45 who had recovered from COVID-19. Material: PBMCs or T cells enriched from blood (not recorded which). The J gene is TRBJ2-7, the V gene TRBV7-9; D may be TRBD2 (5 bases). The CDR3 protein is CASSASSHYEQYF. In DNA form, the CDR3 reads TGTGCCAGCAGCGCCTCTAGCCACTACGAGCAGTACTTC.